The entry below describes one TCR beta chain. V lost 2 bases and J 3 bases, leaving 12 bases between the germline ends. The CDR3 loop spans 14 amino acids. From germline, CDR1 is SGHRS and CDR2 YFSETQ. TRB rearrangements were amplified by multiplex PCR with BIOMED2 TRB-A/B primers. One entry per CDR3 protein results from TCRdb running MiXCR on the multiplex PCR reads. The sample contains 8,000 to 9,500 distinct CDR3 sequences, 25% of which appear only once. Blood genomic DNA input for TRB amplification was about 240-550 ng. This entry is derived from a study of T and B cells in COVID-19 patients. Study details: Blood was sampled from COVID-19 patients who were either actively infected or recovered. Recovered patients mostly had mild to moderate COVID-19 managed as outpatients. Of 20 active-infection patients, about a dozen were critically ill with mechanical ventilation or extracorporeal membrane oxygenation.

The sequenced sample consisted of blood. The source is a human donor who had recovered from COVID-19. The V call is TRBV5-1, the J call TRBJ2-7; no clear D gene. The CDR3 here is CASSLVAGYYEQYF. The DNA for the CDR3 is TGCGCCAGCAGCTTAGTGGCAGGTTACTACGAGCAGTACTTC.